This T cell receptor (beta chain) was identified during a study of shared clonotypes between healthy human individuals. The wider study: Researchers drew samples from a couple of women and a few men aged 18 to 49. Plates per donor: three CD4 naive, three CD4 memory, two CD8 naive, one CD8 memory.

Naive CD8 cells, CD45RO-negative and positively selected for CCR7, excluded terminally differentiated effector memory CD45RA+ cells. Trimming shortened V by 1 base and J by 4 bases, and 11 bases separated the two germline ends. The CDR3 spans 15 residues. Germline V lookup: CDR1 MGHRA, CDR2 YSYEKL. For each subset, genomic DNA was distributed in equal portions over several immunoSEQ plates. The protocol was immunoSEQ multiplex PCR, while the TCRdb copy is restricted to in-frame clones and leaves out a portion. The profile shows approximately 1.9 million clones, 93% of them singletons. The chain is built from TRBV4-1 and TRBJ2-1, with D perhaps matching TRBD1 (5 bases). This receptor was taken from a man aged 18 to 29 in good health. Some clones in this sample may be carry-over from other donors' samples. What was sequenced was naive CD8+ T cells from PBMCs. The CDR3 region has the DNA TGCGCCAGCAGCCAAGGGCAGGGTTGGTACAATGAGCAGTTCTTC. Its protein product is CASSQGQGWYNEQFF.